The 32 T cell receptor beta chains below come from one sample, sequenced in a study of shared clonotypes between healthy human individuals. The assay was immunoSEQ multiplex PCR, and TCRdb's table has in-frame clones only and misses some. Of around 1.5 million clones in the sample, nearly 99% were seen once. The sequenced sample was naive CD4+ T cells sorted from blood. Subset defined: CD45RA+ positively selected. These TCRs come from a man aged 25 to 45 in good health.

The rearrangement links TRBV7-2 to TRBJ2-1, with D unclear. Germline CDR1 is SGHTA and CDR2 is FQGNSA. The CDR3 totals 14 residues. V shed 5 bases and J shed 2 bases, with 10 bases lying between them. DNA of the CDR3: TGTGCCAGCAGCGTCCGGGTCACCTACAATGAGCAGTTCTTC. Translated: CASSVRVTYNEQFF.

The chain couples TRBV29-1 to TRBJ1-1; 7 nucleotides match TRBD1. The CDR3 spans 15 residues. The germline CDR1 and CDR2 sequences are SQVTM and ANQGSEA. Trimming at V came to 7 bases and at J to 2 bases, leaving 13 bases not matched to a gene. The CDR3 spells CSANQWTGHNTEAFF. In DNA, the CDR3 is TGCAGCGCCAACCAATGGACAGGCCATAACACTGAAGCTTTCTTT.

The V call is TRBV2, the J call TRBJ1-2; TRBD1 is a possible D gene (5 bases). The CDR3 is 15 residues long. V was cut by 6 bases and J by 8 bases, with 22 bases left in between. Germline values: CDR1 SNHLY, CDR2 FYNNEI. CDR3 residues: CASSVLLQGGDGYTF. CDR3 nucleotides: TGTGCCAGCAGCGTCCTCCTTCAGGGAGGTGACGGCTACACCTTC.

In the case of this clone: The same CDR3 is also encoded by other DNA sequences in this sample. The rearrangement links TRBV5-1 to TRBJ2-3, with D possibly matching TRBD1 (5 bases). CDR3 size: 14 residues. V lost 0 bases and J 3 bases, leaving 8 bases between the germline ends. From germline, CDR1 is SGHRS and CDR2 YFSETQ. CDR3 nucleotides: TGCGCCAGCAGCTTGGTTAAGGGGACAGATACGCAGTATTTT. Amino acid sequence: CASSLVKGTDTQYF.

The gene calls are TRBV4-1 and TRBJ2-7, with a weak D call TRBD2 (6 bases). V was shortened by 0 bases and J by 4 bases, with 19 bases between the two germline ends. Germline loops: CDR1 MGHRA, CDR2 YSYEKL. The CDR3 runs 17 residues. For the CDR3, the DNA is TGCGCCAGCAGCCAAGAGAATCCGTACCGGGACTGGTACGAGCAGTACTTC. Translated, it gives CASSQENPYRDWYEQYF.

The chain employs TRBV19 and TRBJ2-7; 8 nucleotides agree with TRBD1. Trimming took 9 bases from V and 2 from J; bases not matched to a gene: 9. CDR1 LNHDA and CDR2 SQIVND come from the germline V gene (reference sequence). CDR3 length equals 14 residues. In DNA form, the CDR3 reads TGTGCCAGACCAGGGGGCCCTAATCCCTACGAGCAGTACTTC. Protein: CARPGGPNPYEQYF.

The V call is TRBV18, the J call TRBJ1-1; D gene uncertain. V was clipped by 1 base and J by 1 base, with 10 bases between them. CDR1 is KGHSH, CDR2 LQKENI, per germline. CDR3 size: 15 residues. The CDR3 sequence: CASSPLPAGNTEAFF. The CDR3 coding sequence is TGTGCCAGCTCACCACTCCCAGCGGGGAACACTGAAGCTTTCTTT. The variable domain in full, with the rest retrieved from reference TRBV18 and TRBJ1-1, is NAGVMQNPRHLVRRRGQEARLRCSPMKGHSHVYWYRQLPEEGLKFMVYLQKENIIDESGMPKERFSAEFPKEGPSILRIQQVVRGDSAAYFCASSPLPAGNTEAFFGQGTRLTVV.

CDR3 amino acids: CASSFMKGVQETQYF. The CDR3 DNA reads as TGTGCCAGCAGTTTCATGAAGGGGGTACAAGAGACCCAGTACTTC. V is TRBV27 and J is TRBJ2-5, with D possibly matching TRBD1 (6 bases). The CDR3 extends over 15 amino acids. The germline V gene has CDR1 MNHEY and CDR2 SMNVEV (reference sequence). Trimming cost V 3 bases and J 2 bases, with 13 bases left between them.

V and J are TRBV19 and TRBJ1-2; TRBD1 aligns across 8 bases. Trimming at V came to 5 bases and at J to 8 bases, leaving 16 bases not matched to a gene. CDR1 and CDR2 (germline): LNHDA, SQIVND (reference sequence). The CDR3 is 16 amino acids. The CDR3: CASSPAADRVSNGYTF. The CDR3, as DNA: TGTGCCAGTAGTCCAGCCGCGGACAGGGTTTCGAACGGCTACACCTTC.

This clone appeared once. The chain is built from TRBV30 and TRBJ2-1, with D possibly being TRBD2 (7 bases). Between the trimmed V and J ends, which lost 0 bases and 7 bases, there was a span of 16 bases. Germline-derived CDR1 and CDR2 are GTSNPN and SVGIG (reference sequence). This CDR3 has 15 amino acids. Here the CDR3 reads CAWSVLGGPTNEQFF. The CDR3 DNA follows: TGTGCCTGGAGTGTACTGGGGGGGCCCACGAATGAGCAGTTCTTC.

The V call is TRBV7-9, the J call TRBJ2-6; D unresolved. This CDR3 region has 14 residues. Trimming took off 5 bases at V and 2 bases at J, with 7 bases between the two ends. Germline V gives CDR1 SEHNR, CDR2 FQNEAQ (reference sequence). The CDR3 is CASSGFPGANVLTF. The CDR3 nucleotides read TGTGCCAGCAGCGGCTTCCCTGGGGCCAACGTCCTGACTTTC.

The chain is built from TRBV18 and TRBJ2-1; 9 bases map to TRBD2. Germline loops: CDR1 KGHSH, CDR2 LQKENI. Germline trimming cut 1 base from V and 4 bases from J; bases unmatched to any gene: 11. This CDR3 contains 18 residues. The CDR3 DNA reads as TGTGCCAGCTCACCACTTCTGTTGAGCGGGAGGAGATACAATGAGCAGTTCTTC. Encoded protein: CASSPLLLSGRRYNEQFF.

This sequence joins TRBV6-5 and TRBJ2-2, with D maybe TRBD2 (5 bases). CDR1 MNHEY and CDR2 SVGAGI come from the germline V gene. Trimming cost V 4 bases and J 1 base, with 13 bases left between them. The CDR3 sequence is 16 residues long. Here the CDR3 reads CASSWAGARNTGELFF. CDR3 sequence (DNA): TGTGCCAGCAGTTGGGCGGGCGCTAGGAACACCGGGGAGCTGTTTTTT.

The J gene is TRBJ1-3, the V gene TRBV13; D not certain. V lost 0 bases and J lost 0, with 9 bases in between. The CDR3 covers 16 residues. Germline V CDR1 and CDR2: PRHDT, FYEKMQ (reference sequence). CDR3 in DNA: TGTGCCAGCAGCTTAGGCCTTCTCTACTCTGGAAACACCATATATTTT. This sequence encodes CASSLGLLYSGNTIYF.

The gene calls are TRBV4-3 and TRBJ2-3; possible D gene TRBD2, 6 bases. The V end was cut by 4 bases, the J end by 0 bases, with 14 bases between. The CDR3 length is 16 residues. The germline V gene has CDR1 LGHNA and CDR2 YSLEER. CDR3 loop: CASSRVGRTSTDTQYF. The CDR3 DNA is TGCGCCAGCAGCCGCGTTGGGAGGACAAGCACAGATACGCAGTATTTT.

This chain links TRBV28 with TRBJ2-3; weak D call: TRBD1 (6 bases). Trimming took 5 bases from V and 9 from J, leaving 21 bases between them. This CDR3 comprises 15 residues. Germline CDR1 is MDHEN and CDR2 is SYDVKM. CDR3 residues: CASSRQAGDMATQYF. As DNA, the CDR3 is TGTGCCAGCAGTCGACAGGCTGGAGACATGGCCACGCAGTATTTT.

The chain joins TRBV30 to TRBJ1-3, with D perhaps TRBD1 (5 bases). Germline-derived CDR1 and CDR2 are GTSNPN and SVGIG (reference sequence). The CDR3 has 13 amino acids. The V gene lost 0 bases and the J gene lost 7 bases, with 10 bases spanning the gap. The CDR3 is CAWSVQASNTIYF. As DNA, the CDR3 is TGTGCCTGGAGTGTACAGGCGTCGAACACCATATATTTT.

The rearrangement uses TRBV10-3 and TRBJ2-5; 11 nucleotides align to TRBD2. Germline CDR1 and CDR2: ENHRY and SYGVKD. V was pared by 10 bases and J by 5 bases, with 12 bases of the junction left unmatched. CDR3 length equals 15 residues. CDR3 nucleotides: TGTGCCACCGCTGGACTAGCGGGCAGCGTGGAGACCCAGTACTTC. Translating gives CATAGLAGSVETQYF.

This chain joins TRBV5-5 and TRBJ2-2; 7 nucleotides match TRBD2. The CDR3 is 17 residues long. The junction had 13 bases not matched to a gene; V was cut back by 1 base and J by 7 bases. CDR1 SGHKS and CDR2 YYEKEE come from the germline V gene (reference sequence). DNA of the CDR3: TGTGCCAGCAGCTTGATGATAGCGGGTACCCCTGGCGGGGAGCTGTTTTTT. Its translation: CASSLMIAGTPGGELFF.

The V gene is TRBV19, the J gene TRBJ2-7; TRBD1 matches at 10 bases. CDR3 length: 15 amino acids. The germline V gene encodes CDR1 LNHDA and CDR2 SQIVND (reference sequence). Trimming took 5 bases from V and 3 from J; bases not matched to a gene: 7. In DNA form, the CDR3 reads TGTGCCAGTAGTTCCCGGACAGGGGGTATCTACGAGCAGTACTTC. Residues: CASSSRTGGIYEQYF. The whole variable domain, remainder taken from reference TRBV19 and TRBJ2-7, is DGGITQSPKYLFRKEGQNVTLSCEQNLNHDAMYWYRQDPGQGLRLIYYSQIVNDFQKGDIAEGYSVSREKKESFPLTVTSAQKNPTAFYLCASSSRTGGIYEQYFGPGTRLTVT.

This clone was observed once. This rearrangement joins TRBV15 to TRBJ1-2, with D uncertain. Germline-derived CDR1 and CDR2 are LNHNV and YYDKDF (reference sequence). Trimming left V 4 bases short and J 4 bases short, with 13 bases between. The CDR3 is 14 amino acids. The CDR3 DNA follows: TGTGCCACCAGCACGAATAACGCTGGCTATGGCTACACCTTC. This translates into CATSTNNAGYGYTF.

This clone has only a few counts. The rearrangement uses TRBV6-5 and TRBJ2-2; 7 bases line up with TRBD2. The CDR3 extends over 14 amino acids. CDR1 is MNHEY, CDR2 SVGAGI, per germline. Trimming cost V 6 bases and J 4 bases; bases outside gene matches: 5. The CDR3 protein is CASRSLAATGELFF. The CDR3 nucleotides are TGTGCCAGCAGGAGTCTAGCGGCCACCGGGGAGCTGTTTTTT.

V usage is TRBV5-1 and J usage is TRBJ2-1, with 16 bases matching TRBD2. This CDR3 region has 17 residues. Trimming took 2 bases from V and 7 from J; bases not matched to a gene: 6. Germline CDR1 is SGHRS and CDR2 is YFSETQ. The CDR3 loop is CASSFGTSGRAGNEQFF. The CDR3 bases are TGCGCCAGCAGCTTTGGGACTAGCGGGAGGGCCGGGAATGAGCAGTTCTTC.

This rearrangement joins TRBV28 to TRBJ2-3; D possibly matches TRBD1 or TRBD2 (5 bases each). With 1 base removed from V and 5 bases from J, the gap between germline ends came to 13 bases. CDR3 size: 15 residues. Looked up from germline, CDR1 is MDHEN and CDR2 is SYDVKM. The CDR3 DNA follows: TGTGCCAGCAGTTTATCGGGGCGTGCCGGAGATACGCAGTATTTT. It is translated as CASSLSGRAGDTQYF. Using reference TRBV28 and TRBJ2-3 for the parts outside the CDR3, the full variable domain is DVKVTQSSRYLVKRTGEKVFLECVQDMDHENMFWYRQDPGLGLRLIYFSYDVKMKEKGDIPEGYSVSREKKERFSLILESASTNQTSMYLCASSLSGRAGDTQYFGPGTRLTVL.

The chain has TRBV30 and TRBJ1-1; no clear D. The length of the CDR3 is 13 residues. Germline V gene sequence: CDR1 GTSNPN, CDR2 SVGIG (reference sequence). The V end lost 1 base, the J end lost 4 bases, and 10 bases lay between the germline ends. CDR3 sequence: CAWSGVLSTEAFF. The DNA of the CDR3 is TGTGCCTGGAGTGGGGTCTTGAGCACTGAAGCTTTCTTT.

This clone occurred once. The chain employs TRBV5-1 and TRBJ2-1, with 9 positions matching TRBD2. Germline CDR1 and CDR2: SGHRS and YFSETQ. With 2 bases clipped from V and 0 bases from J, the junction kept 6 bases outside the gene matches. This CDR3 is 17 amino acids long. The CDR3 bases are TGCGCCAGCAGCTTTGTTGGTAGCGGGAGCTCCTACAATGAGCAGTTCTTC. As protein: CASSFVGSGSSYNEQFF. The full variable domain, in which reference TRBV5-1 and TRBJ2-1 provide the parts outside the CDR3, is KAGVTQTPRYLIKTRGQQVTLSCSPISGHRSVSWYQQTPGQGLQFLFEYFSETQRNKGNFPGRFSGRQFSNSRSEMNVSTLELGDSALYLCASSFVGSGSSYNEQFFGPGTRLTVL.

The V and J genes are TRBV29-1 and TRBJ2-1, with 9 positions matching TRBD2. This CDR3 is built from 15 residues. The germline V gene encodes CDR1 SQVTM and CDR2 ANQGSEA. Trimming removed 7 bases from V and 4 bases from J; junction bases left unmatched: 11. The CDR3 DNA is TGCAGCGCCGCGTTAATAGCGGGAGCATACAATGAGCAGTTCTTC. Translating gives CSAALIAGAYNEQFF.

The chain couples TRBV28 to TRBJ2-1; 9 positions agree with TRBD2. Germline CDR1 reads MDHEN; CDR2 reads SYDVKM. This CDR3 comprises 20 residues. Trimming removed 7 bases from V and 9 bases from J; junction bases left unmatched: 28. Here the CDR3 reads CASTPFGIVKIGGRDGEQFF. The DNA for the CDR3 is TGTGCCAGCACCCCTTTCGGGATAGTTAAGATAGGCGGGAGGGACGGTGAGCAGTTCTTC.

This chain joins TRBV4-1 and TRBJ2-3; 7 nucleotides line up with TRBD1. The CDR3 is 16 amino acids. Losses at the gene ends were 0 bases for V and 4 bases for J; bases not matched to a gene: 7. Germline V gives CDR1 MGHRA, CDR2 YSYEKL. The DNA of the CDR3 is TGCGCCAGCAGCCAAGAGCCGGACAGGTGGGCAGATACGCAGTATTTT. This codes for CASSQEPDRWADTQYF.

With regard to this clone: Different DNA sequences within this sample yield the same CDR3. This chain links TRBV10-3 with TRBJ2-7; D ambiguous. Germline V gives CDR1 ENHRY, CDR2 SYGVKD. The V and J ends lost 4 bases and 2 bases respectively, with 3 bases between them. The CDR3 runs to 11 residues. Written as DNA, the CDR3 is TGTGCCATCAGTGGGGCCTACGAGCAGTACTTC. Its translation: CAISGAYEQYF.

The chain joins TRBV11-2 to TRBJ2-3; TRBD1 matches 8 bases. Germline CDR1 SGHAT, CDR2 FQNNGV. With 6 bases clipped from V and 2 bases from J, the junction kept 16 bases outside the gene matches. CDR3 size: 18 residues. CDR3 sequence reads: CASSPGTGLNIPTDTQYF. CDR3 bases: TGTGCCAGCAGTCCGGGGACAGGCCTTAACATACCCACAGATACGCAGTATTTT.

V and J are TRBV2 and TRBJ2-7; 7 bases are shared with TRBD2. V lost 6 bases to trimming and J lost 1 base; unmatched junction nucleotides: 9. The germline V gene encodes CDR1 SNHLY and CDR2 FYNNEI. The CDR3 loop spans 15 amino acids. The CDR3 bases are TGTGCCAGCAGACAGCCGGGACTACCTTCCTACGAGCAGTACTTC. Protein product: CASRQPGLPSYEQYF.